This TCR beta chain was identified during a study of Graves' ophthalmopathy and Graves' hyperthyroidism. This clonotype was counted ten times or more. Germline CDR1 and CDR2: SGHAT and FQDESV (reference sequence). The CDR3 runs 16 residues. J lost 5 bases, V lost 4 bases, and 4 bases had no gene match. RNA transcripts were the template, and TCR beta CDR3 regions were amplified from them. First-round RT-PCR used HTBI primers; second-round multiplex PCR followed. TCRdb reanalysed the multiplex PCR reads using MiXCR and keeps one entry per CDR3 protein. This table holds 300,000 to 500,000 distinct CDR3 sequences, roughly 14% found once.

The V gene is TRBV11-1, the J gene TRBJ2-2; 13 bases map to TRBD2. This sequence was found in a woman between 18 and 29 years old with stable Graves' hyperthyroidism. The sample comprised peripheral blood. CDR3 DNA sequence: TGTGCCAGCAGCTCAAGACTAGCGGGGGGAACCGGGGAGCTGTTTTTT. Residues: CASSSRLAGGTGELFF.